This T cell receptor beta chain was sequenced for a study of pediatric ulcerative colitis. Rectal tissue came from one to two pinch biopsies taken at colonoscopy. Repertoires were generated with immunoSEQ multiplex PCR, while TCRdb's copy carries only in-frame clones and drops some. The sample includes approximately 22,000 clones, about 71% seen only once; the top ten take 15% to 19%. CDR1 is SGHAT and CDR2 is FQNNGV in the germline V gene. This CDR3 is 15 amino acids long. Trimming cost V 5 bases and J 9 bases, with 20 bases left between them. The sample consisted of gut tissue. The clonotype comes from a boy under 18 with severe ulcerative colitis. The V call is TRBV11-2, the J call TRBJ2-1; D is perhaps TRBD2 (7 bases). CDR3 sequence reads: CASSPLGGGPSEQFF. CDR3 DNA sequence: TGTGCCAGCAGCCCTCTTGGGGGGGGGCCCTCTGAGCAGTTCTTC. The full variable domain, with the rest looked up from reference TRBV11-2 and TRBJ2-1, is EAGVAQSPRYKIIEKRQSVAFWCNPISGHATLYWYQQILGQGPKLLIQFQNNGVVDDSQLPKDRFSAERLKGVDSTLKIQPAKLEDSAVYLCASSPLGGGPSEQFFGPGTRLTVL.